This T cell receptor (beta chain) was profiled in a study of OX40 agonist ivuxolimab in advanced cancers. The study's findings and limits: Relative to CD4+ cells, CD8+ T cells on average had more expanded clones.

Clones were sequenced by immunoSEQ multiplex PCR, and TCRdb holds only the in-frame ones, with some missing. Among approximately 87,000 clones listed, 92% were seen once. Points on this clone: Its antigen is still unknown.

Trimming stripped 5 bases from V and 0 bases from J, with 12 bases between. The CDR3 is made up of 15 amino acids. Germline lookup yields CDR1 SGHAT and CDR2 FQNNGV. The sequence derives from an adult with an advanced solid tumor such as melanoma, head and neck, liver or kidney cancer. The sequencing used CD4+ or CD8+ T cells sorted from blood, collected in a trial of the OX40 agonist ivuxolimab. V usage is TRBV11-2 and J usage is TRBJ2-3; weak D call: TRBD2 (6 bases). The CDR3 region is CASSRAGSSTDTQYF. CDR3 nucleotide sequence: TGTGCCAGCAGCCGAGCGGGCTCTAGCACAGATACGCAGTATTTT.